This paragraph covers one T cell receptor beta chain sequence. Its target is not known. These data belong to a study of cytomegalovirus exposure and HLA in healthy donors. Regarding the study as a whole: A missense DCLRE1C variant was associated with V- and J-gene trimming of TCR beta chains in a later analysis, and an independent cohort replicated the association.

The PCR contained 60 Vbeta and 13 Jbeta primers. Assay: immunoSEQ multiplex PCR; the TCRdb copy retains only in-frame clones and omits some. The sample contains about 130,000 clones, about four fifths of which appear only once. Sequencing input: PBMCs. The sequence came from a young man in good health.

This chain's CDR3 is CASSLPGTSGRGDEQFF. Written as DNA, the CDR3 is TGTGCCAGCAGTTTACCGGGGACTAGCGGGAGGGGGGATGAGCAGTTCTTC. The chain combines TRBV27 with TRBJ2-1; TRBD2 aligns across 16 bases. Looked up from germline, CDR1 is MNHEY and CDR2 is SMNVEV (reference sequence). The CDR3 has 17 amino acids. V gave up 2 bases and J gave up 8 bases; unmatched junction bases: 6.